The 9 T cell receptor beta chains given below trace back to one sample, sequenced in a study of cytomegalovirus exposure and HLA in healthy donors. 13 Jbeta primers and 60 Vbeta primers were used for the PCR. Using immunoSEQ multiplex PCR, the repertoire was profiled, and TCRdb retains in-frame clones only, with some absent. This sample yields some 190,000 clones, of which around four fifths are seen a single time; 1.5% to 2% belongs to the top ten. The sequenced sample was PBMCs. The receptors here all came from a woman in her 30s in good health and CMV-seronegative.

The chain employs TRBV2 and TRBJ2-5; D may be TRBD1 (5 bases). This CDR3 contains 13 residues. Between the trimmed V and J ends, which lost 11 bases and 3 bases, there was a span of 16 bases. Germline CDR1 is SNHLY and CDR2 is FYNNEI. The DNA for the CDR3 is TGTGCCGCCTACCCCGGCAGGGAAGAGACCCAGTACTTC. Translating it yields CAAYPGREETQYF.

This clone has more than one count but fewer than ten. The chain employs TRBV6-4 and TRBJ2-2; D might be TRBD1 (6 bases). Germline CDR1 and CDR2: MRHNA and SNTAGT. Trimming stripped 6 bases from V and 2 bases from J, with 7 bases between. This CDR3 is 13 amino acids long. CDR3 region: CASSGTNTGELFF. The CDR3 DNA reads as TGTGCCAGCAGCGGGACAAACACCGGGGAGCTGTTTTTT.

The rearrangement links TRBV11-3 to TRBJ1-1; D unclear. The V gene lost 5 bases and the J gene lost 0 bases, with 7 bases spanning the gap. The CDR3 has 13 amino acids. Germline values: CDR1 SGHNT, CDR2 YENEEA. CDR3 nucleotides: TGTGCCAGCAGCCAGCGTCTGAACACTGAAGCTTTCTTT. Encoded protein: CASSQRLNTEAFF.

This chain connects TRBV5-1 to TRBJ2-3, with D uncertain. The CDR3 extends over 15 amino acids. Trimming shortened V by 4 bases and J by 3 bases, and 15 bases separated the two germline ends. Germline V lookup: CDR1 SGHRS, CDR2 YFSETQ. The CDR3 DNA reads as TGCGCCAGCAGCATATATACGAGTATTACAGATACGCAGTATTTT. It codes for CASSIYTSITDTQYF.

The CDR3 spells CASSVAGGTYEQYF. CDR3 DNA sequence: TGTGCCAGCAGCGTTGCGGGGGGGACCTACGAGCAGTACTTC. The chain employs TRBV9 and TRBJ2-7, with 9 bases aligning to TRBD2. This CDR3 region has 14 residues. Germline V gene lookup returns CDR1 SGDLS and CDR2 YYNGEE. V lost 2 bases and J lost 2; bases outside the gene matches: 2.

About this clone itself: Other nucleotide sequences from this sample produce the same CDR3. This rearrangement joins TRBV2 to TRBJ2-5, with a weak D call TRBD2 (7 bases). The V gene's germline CDR1 is SNHLY and CDR2 FYNNEI. This CDR3 region has 13 residues. V gave up 7 bases and J gave up 5 bases, with 14 bases separating them. The CDR3 sequence: CASNGGAAETQYF. CDR3 sequence (DNA): TGTGCCAGCAATGGGGGGGCCGCCGAGACCCAGTACTTC.

The CDR3 is CASSQDRGYGYTF. CDR3 DNA sequence: TGTGCCAGTAGTCAGGACAGGGGCTATGGCTACACCTTC. The rearrangement uses TRBV19 and TRBJ1-2; 9 nucleotides align to TRBD1. Germline V gene sequence: CDR1 LNHDA, CDR2 SQIVND (reference sequence). The CDR3 contains 13 residues. V lost 5 bases to trimming and J lost 4 bases; unmatched junction nucleotides: 2. Full variable domain (missing parts from reference TRBV19 and TRBJ1-2): DGGITQSPKYLFRKEGQNVTLSCEQNLNHDAMYWYRQDPGQGLRLIYYSQIVNDFQKGDIAEGYSVSREKKESFPLTVTSAQKNPTAFYLCASSQDRGYGYTFGSGTRLTVV.

This sequence joins TRBV4-3 and TRBJ2-7; the match to TRBD1 covers 7 bases. V lost 0 bases and J lost 2; bases outside the gene matches: 13. The germline CDR1 and CDR2 sequences are LGHNA and YSLEER. The CDR3 spans 18 residues. The CDR3 DNA is TGCGCCAGCAGCCAAGACCTTAGACAGGGTTATGCCCCCTACGAGCAGTACTTC. Encoded protein: CASSQDLRQGYAPYEQYF.

This chain joins TRBV21-1 and TRBJ2-3; whether TRBD1, the table's D call, matches the DNA was not checked. TRBV21-1 is a pseudogene segment. This CDR3 is built from 17 residues. The CDR3 loop is CASSSPCTGLLTDTQYF. The CDR3, as DNA: TGTGCCAGCAGCTCACCCTGTACAGGGCTCCTCACAGATACGCAGTATTTT.